The T cell receptor beta chain under discussion was sequenced for a study of early T cells in non-severe SARS-CoV-2 infection. For the study at large: Chains from this unsorted whole-blood bulk RNA could not be paired.

One entry per CDR3 protein, called by TCRdb with MiXCR from the 5' RACE reads. The sample consists of fewer than 85,000 distinct CDR3 sequences, about 12% of them appearing once. Many counts were recorded for this clonotype. The CDR3 totals 14 residues. The V end was cut by 1 base, the J end by 5 bases, with 11 bases between. V gene TRBV12-3 or TRBV12-4 combines with J gene TRBJ2-5; D not certain. This receptor was taken from an adult who was a healthcare worker with PCR-confirmed SARS-CoV-2 infection or an uninfected control (not recorded which). Sequencing used whole blood. Written as DNA, the CDR3 is TGTGCCAGCAGTTTAGAGGGCTCGATGGAGACCCAGTACTTC. Its translation is CASSLEGSMETQYF.